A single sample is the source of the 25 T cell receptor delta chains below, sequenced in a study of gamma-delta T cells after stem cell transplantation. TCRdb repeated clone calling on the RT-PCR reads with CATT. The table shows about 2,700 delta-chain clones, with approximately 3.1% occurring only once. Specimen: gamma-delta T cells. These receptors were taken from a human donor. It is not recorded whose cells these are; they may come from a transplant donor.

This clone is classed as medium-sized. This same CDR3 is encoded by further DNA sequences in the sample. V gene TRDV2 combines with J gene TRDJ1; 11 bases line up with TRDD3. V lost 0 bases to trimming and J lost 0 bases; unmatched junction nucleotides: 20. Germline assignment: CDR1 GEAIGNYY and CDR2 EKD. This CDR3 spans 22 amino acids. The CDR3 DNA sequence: TGTGCCTGTGACACCGTTATCGGTTCGGTTGGGGGATACGCTTTGTACACCGATAAACTCATCTTT. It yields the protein CACDTVIGSVGGYALYTDKLIF.

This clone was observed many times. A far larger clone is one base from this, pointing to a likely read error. The DNA for the CDR3 is TGTGCCTGTGGCACCCTCCGGTCGTCTATCCCCAGTACTGGGGATTCAGGTCCCGATAAACTCATCTTT. It encodes CACGTLRSSIPSTGDSGPDKLIF. This chain joins TRDV2 and TRDJ1; 7 positions agree with TRDD3. CDR3 length: 23 amino acids. Germline CDR1 GEAIGNYY, CDR2 EKD.

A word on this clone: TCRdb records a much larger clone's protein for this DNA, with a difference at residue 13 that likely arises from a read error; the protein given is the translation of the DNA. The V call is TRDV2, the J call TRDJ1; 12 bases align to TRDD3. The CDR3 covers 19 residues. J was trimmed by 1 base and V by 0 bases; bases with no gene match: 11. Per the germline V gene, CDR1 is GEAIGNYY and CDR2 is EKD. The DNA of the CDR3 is TGTGCCTGTGACACCATGAGTCTGGGGGATACGGAGTGCACCGATAAACTCATCTTT. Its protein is CACDTMSLGDTECTDKLIF.

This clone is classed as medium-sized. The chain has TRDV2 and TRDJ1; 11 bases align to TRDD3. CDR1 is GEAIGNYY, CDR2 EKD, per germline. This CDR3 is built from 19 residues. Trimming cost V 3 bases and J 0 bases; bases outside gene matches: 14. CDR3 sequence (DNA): TGTGCCTGTGACGAAATACTGGGGGATATGGAGGGGTACACCGATAAACTCATCTTT. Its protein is CACDEILGDMEGYTDKLIF.

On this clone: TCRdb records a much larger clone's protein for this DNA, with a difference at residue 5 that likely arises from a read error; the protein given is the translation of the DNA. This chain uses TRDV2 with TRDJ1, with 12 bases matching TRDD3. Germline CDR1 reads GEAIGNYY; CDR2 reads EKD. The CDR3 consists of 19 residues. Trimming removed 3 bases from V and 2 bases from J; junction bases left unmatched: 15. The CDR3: CACDAVRLGDTRETDKLIF. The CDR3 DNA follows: TGTGCCTGTGACGCCGTAAGGCTGGGGGATACGCGGGAGACCGATAAACTCATCTTT.

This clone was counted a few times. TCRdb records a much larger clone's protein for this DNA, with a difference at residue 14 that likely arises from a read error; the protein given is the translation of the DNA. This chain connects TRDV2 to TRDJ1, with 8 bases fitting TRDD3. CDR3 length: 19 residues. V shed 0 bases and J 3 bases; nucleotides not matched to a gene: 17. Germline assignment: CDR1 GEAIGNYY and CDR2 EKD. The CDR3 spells CACDTVRSGGDLDADKLIF. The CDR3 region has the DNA TGTGCCTGTGACACCGTCCGGTCTGGGGGAGACCTTGACGCCGATAAACTCATCTTT.

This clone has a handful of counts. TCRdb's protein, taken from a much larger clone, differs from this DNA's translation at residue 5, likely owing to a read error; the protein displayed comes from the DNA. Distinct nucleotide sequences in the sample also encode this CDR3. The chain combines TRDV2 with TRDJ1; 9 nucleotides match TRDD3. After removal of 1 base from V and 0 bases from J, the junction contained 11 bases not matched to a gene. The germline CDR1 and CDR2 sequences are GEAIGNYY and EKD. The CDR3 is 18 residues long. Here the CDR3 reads CACDTVLGEPMYTDKLIF. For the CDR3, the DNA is TGTGCCTGTGACACTGTACTGGGGGAGCCGATGTACACCGATAAACTCATCTTT.

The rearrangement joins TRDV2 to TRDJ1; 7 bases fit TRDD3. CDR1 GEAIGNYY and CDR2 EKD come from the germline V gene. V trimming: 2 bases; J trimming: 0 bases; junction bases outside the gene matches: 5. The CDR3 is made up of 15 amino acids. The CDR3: CACDMVGEHTDKLIF. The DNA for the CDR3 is TGTGCCTGTGACATGGTGGGGGAACACACCGATAAACTCATCTTT.

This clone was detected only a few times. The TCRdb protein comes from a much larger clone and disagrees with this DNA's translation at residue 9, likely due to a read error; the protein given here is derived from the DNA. In nucleotides, the CDR3 is TGTGCCTGTGACACTATAACACTGGAGATACGCTCGGGCACCGATAAACTCATCTTT. Its protein is CACDTITLEIRSGTDKLIF. The chain uses TRDV2 and TRDJ1; possibly TRDD3 for D (6 bases). CDR3 length: 19 residues. V was cut by 1 base and J by 1 base, with 24 bases left in between. Germline values: CDR1 GEAIGNYY, CDR2 EKD.

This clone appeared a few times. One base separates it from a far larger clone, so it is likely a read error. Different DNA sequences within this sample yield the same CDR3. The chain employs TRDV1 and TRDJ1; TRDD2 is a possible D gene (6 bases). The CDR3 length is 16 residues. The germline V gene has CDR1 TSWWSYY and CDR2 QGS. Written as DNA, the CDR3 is TGTGCTCTTGGGGCTTTTCCTAGTTTGGGTTTAGATAAACTCATCTTC. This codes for CALGAFPSLGLDKLIF.

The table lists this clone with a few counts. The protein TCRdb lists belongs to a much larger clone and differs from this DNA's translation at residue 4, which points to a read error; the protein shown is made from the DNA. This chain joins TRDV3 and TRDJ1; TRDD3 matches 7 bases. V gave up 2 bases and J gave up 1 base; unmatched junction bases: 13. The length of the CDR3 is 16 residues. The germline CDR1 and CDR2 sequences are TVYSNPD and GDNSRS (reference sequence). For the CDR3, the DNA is TGTGCCTTTGACCCCTTTAGTGGGGGAACCACCGATAAACTCATCTTT. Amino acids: CAFDPFSGGTTDKLIF.

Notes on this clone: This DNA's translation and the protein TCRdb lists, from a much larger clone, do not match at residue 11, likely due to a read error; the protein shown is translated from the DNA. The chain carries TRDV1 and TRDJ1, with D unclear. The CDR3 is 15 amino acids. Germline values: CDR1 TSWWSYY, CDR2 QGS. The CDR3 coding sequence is TGTGCTCTTGGGGAACCGGCGGGGTACACCGGTAAACTCATCTTT. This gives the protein CALGEPAGYTGKLIF.

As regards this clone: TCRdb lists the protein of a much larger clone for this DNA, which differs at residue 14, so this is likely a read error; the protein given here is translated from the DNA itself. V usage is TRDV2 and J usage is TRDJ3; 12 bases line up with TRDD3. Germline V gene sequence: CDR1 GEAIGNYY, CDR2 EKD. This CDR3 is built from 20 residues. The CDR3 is CACDTVLGDTHSWGTRQMFF. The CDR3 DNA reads TGTGCCTGTGACACCGTACTGGGGGATACTCACTCCTGGGGCACCCGACAGATGTTTTTC.

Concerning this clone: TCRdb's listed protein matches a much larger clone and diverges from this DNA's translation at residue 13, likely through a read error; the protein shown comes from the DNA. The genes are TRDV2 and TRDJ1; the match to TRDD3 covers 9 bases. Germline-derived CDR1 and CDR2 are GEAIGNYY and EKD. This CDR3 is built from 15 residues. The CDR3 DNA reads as TGTGCCTGTGACACCTGGGGGATAAAAAACGATAAACCCATCTTT. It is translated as CACDTWGIKNDKPIF.

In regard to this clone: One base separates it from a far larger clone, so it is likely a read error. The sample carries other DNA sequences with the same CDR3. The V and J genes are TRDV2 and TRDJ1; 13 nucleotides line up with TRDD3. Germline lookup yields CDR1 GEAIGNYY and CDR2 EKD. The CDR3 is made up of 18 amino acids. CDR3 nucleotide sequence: TGCGCCTGTGACTCCCTCGTACTGGGGGATACGGGCACCGATAAACTCATCTTT. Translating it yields CACDSLVLGDTGTDKLIF.

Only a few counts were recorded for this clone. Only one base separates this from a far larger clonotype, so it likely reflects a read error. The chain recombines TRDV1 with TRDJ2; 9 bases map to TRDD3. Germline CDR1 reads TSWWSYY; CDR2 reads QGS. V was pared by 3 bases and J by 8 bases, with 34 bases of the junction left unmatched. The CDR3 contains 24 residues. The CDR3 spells CALGDPCLRTAAWGICPGRAQLFF. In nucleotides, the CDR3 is TGTGCTCTTGGGGACCCCTGCCTTCGGACGGCGGCCTGGGGGATTTGCCCGGGACGCGCACAACTCTTCTTT.

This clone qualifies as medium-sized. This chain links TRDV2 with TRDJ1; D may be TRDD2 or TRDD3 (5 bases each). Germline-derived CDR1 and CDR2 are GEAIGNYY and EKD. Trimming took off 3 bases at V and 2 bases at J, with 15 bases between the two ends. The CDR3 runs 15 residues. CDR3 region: CACDGLLGVTDKLIF. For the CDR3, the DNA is TGTGCCTGTGACGGCCTACTTGGGGTGACCGATAAACTCATCTTT.

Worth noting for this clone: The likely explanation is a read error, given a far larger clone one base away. The CDR3 coding sequence is TGTGCCTGTGACGCCGTGTCCTTTAGCTCCTGGGACACCCGACAGATGTTTTTC. Translated, it gives CACDAVSFSSWDTRQMFF. V usage is TRDV2 and J usage is TRDJ3; D remains unclear. The germline V gene encodes CDR1 GEAIGNYY and CDR2 EKD. The CDR3 sequence is 18 residues long. V dropped 3 bases and J dropped 0 bases, with 14 bases sitting between them.

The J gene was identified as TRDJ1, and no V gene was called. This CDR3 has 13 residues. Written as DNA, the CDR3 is TGTGCCAGTCTATCCGGCGGTACCGATAAACTCATCTTT. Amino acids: CASLSGGTDKLIF.

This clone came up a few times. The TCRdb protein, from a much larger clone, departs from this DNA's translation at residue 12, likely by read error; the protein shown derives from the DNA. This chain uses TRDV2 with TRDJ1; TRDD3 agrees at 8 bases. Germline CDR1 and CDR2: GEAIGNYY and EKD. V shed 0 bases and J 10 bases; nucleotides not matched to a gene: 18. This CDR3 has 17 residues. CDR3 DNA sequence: TGTGCCTGTGACACCGTGGTGGGGGATCAGGAGGAGAAAAGACTCATCTTT. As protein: CACDTVVGDQEEKRLIF.

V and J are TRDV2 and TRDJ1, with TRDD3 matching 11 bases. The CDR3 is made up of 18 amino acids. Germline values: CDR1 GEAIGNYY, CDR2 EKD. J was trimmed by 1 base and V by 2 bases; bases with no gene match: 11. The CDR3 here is CACDSLLGDSRGTDKLIF. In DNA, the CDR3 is TGTGCCTGTGACAGTTTACTGGGGGATAGTCGAGGCACCGATAAACTCATCTTT.

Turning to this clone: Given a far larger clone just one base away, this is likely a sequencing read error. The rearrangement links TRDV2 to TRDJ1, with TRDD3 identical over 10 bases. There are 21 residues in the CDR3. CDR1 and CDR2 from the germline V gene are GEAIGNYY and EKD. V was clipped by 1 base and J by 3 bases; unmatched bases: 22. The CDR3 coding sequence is TGTGCCTGTGACACTGTGGGGAGTACTGGGGGATTTCAGGTCGAGGCCGATAAACTCATCTTT. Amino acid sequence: CACDTVGSTGGFQVEADKLIF.

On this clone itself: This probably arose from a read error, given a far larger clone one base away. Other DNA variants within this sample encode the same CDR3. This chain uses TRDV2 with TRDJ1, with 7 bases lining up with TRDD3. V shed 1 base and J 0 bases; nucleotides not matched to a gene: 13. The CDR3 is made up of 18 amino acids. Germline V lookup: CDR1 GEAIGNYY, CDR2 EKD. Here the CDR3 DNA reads TGTGCCTGTGACACTGTAGCAACTGGGGACCCGTACACCGATAAACTCATCTTT. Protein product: CACDTVATGDPYTDKLIF.

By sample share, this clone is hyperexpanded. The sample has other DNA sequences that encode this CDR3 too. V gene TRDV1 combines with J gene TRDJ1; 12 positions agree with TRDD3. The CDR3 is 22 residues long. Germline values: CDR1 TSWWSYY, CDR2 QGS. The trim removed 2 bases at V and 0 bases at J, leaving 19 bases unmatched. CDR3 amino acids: CALGEFPSVRTGGYSYTDKLIF. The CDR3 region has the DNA TGTGCTCTTGGGGAATTCCCCAGCGTCCGTACTGGGGGATACTCATACACCGATAAACTCATCTTT.

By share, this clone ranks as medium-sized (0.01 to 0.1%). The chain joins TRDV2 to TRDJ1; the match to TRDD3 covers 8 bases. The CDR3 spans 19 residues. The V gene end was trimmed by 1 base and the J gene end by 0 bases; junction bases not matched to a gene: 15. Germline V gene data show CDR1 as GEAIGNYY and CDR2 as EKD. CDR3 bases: TGTGCCTGTGACACGGTCCGTACTGGGGGCGAACCATACACCGATAAACTCATCTTT. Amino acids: CACDTVRTGGEPYTDKLIF.